This T cell receptor (beta chain) is drawn from a study of T-cell memory formation after mild COVID-19. Study-wide findings and caveats: Clones contracting across day 15 to 85 had a balanced CD4/CD8 profile; later expanding clones leaned CD4+.

For this clonotype: Its antigen remains unidentified.

Looked up from germline, CDR1 is SQVTM and CDR2 is ANQGSEA. This CDR3 spans 15 amino acids. The V and J ends lost 2 bases and 8 bases respectively, with 21 bases between them. A 5'RACE reaction primed in the constant segment made cDNA libraries of TCR alpha and TCR beta, and these carried sample barcodes and UMIs. MiXCR was run by TCRdb on the 5' RACE reads, yielding one entry per CDR3 protein. The sample lists 35,000 to 50,000 distinct CDR3 sequences, around 6.3% occurring once. The sample comprised PBMCs or a T cell subset sorted from them (not recorded which). This rearrangement joins TRBV29-1 to TRBJ1-2, with a possible D match to TRBD1 (5 bases). The TCR sequence derives from an adult who had mild COVID-19 (a few samples of this study predate the infection). Cell type and time point are not known. CDR3: CSVETLLGHTGGYTF. The CDR3, as DNA: TGCAGCGTTGAAACCCTCCTAGGACACACTGGAGGCTACACCTTC. The full variable domain, in which reference TRBV29-1 and TRBJ1-2 provide the parts outside the CDR3, is SAVISQKPSRDICQRGTSLTIQCQVDSQVTMMFWYRQQPGQSLTLIATANQGSEATYESGFVIDKFPISRPNLTFSTLTVSNMSPEDSSIYLCSVETLLGHTGGYTFGSGTRLTVV.